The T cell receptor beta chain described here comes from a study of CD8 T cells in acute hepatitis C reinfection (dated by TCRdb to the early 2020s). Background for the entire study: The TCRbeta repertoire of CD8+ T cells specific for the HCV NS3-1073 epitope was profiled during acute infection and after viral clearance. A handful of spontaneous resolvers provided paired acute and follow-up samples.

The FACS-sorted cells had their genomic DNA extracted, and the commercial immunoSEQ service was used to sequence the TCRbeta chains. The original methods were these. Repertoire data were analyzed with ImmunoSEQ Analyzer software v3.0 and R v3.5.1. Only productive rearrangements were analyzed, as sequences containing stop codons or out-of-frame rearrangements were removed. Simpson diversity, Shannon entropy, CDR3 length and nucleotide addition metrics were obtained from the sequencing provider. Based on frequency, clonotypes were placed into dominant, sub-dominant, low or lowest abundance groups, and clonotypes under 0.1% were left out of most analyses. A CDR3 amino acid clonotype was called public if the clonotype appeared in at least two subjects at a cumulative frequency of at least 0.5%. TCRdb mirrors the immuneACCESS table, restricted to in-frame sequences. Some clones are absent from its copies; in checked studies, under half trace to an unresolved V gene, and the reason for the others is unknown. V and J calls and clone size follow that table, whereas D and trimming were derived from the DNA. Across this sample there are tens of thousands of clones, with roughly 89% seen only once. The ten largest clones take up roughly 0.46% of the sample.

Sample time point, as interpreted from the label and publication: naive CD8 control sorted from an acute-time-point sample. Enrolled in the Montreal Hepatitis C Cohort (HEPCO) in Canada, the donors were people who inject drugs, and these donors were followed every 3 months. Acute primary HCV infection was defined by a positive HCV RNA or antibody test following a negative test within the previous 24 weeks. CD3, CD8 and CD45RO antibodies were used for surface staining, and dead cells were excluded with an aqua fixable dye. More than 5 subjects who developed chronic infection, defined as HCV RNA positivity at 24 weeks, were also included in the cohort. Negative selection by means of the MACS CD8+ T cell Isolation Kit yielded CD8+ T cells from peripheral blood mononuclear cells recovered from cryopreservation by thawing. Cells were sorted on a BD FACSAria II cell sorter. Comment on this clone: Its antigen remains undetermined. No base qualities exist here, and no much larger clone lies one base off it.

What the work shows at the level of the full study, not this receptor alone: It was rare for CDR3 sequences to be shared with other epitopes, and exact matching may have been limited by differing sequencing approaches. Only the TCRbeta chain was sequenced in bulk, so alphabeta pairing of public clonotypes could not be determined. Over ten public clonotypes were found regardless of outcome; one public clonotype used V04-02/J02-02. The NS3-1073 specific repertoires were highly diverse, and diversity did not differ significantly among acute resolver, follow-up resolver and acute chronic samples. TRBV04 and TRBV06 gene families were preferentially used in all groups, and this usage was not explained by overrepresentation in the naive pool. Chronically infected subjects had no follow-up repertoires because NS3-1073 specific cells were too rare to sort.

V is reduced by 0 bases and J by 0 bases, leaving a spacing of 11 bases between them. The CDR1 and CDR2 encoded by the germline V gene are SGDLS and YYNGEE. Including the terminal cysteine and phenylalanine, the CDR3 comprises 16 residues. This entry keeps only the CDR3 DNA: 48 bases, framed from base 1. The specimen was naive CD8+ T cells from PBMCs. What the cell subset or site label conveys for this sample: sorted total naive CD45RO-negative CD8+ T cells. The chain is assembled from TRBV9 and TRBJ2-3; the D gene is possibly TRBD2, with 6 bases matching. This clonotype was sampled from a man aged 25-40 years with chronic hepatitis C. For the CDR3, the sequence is CASSVEGGVSTDTQYF. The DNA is TGTGCCAGCAGCGTAGAAGGCGGGGTTAGCACAGATACGCAGTATTTT.